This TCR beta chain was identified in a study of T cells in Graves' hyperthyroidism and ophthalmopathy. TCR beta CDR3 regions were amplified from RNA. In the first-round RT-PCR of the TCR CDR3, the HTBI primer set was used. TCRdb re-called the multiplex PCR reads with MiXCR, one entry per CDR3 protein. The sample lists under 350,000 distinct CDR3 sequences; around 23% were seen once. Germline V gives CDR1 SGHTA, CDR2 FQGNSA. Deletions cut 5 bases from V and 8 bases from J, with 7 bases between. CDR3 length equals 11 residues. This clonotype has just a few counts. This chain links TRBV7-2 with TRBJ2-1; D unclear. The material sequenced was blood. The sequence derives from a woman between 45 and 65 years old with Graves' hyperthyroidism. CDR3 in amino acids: CASSHGYEQFF. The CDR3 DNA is TGTGCCAGCAGCCACGGCTATGAGCAGTTCTTC.